This T cell receptor beta chain is from a study of OX40 agonist ivuxolimab in advanced cancers. Background on the study: Therapy given before enrollment (anti-PD-1, anti-PD-L1 or anti-CTLA-4) was allowed, and 30% to 50% had some.

Germline values: CDR1 MGHDK, CDR2 SYGVNS. The CDR3 is made up of 15 amino acids. The V gene end was trimmed by 2 bases and the J gene end by 2 bases; junction bases not matched to a gene: 6. Study-wide results and caveats: In the 0.1 to 3.0 mg/kg range, CD4+ and CD8+ blood T cells had expanded clonally by week 6. Mean expanded clone counts were higher in CD8+ than CD4+ T cells.

Sequenced by immunoSEQ multiplex PCR; TCRdb stores in-frame clones only, minus some. The data hold tens of thousands of clones, with 70% to 90% observed a single time. As for this clone: Its antigen is currently unknown.

This sequence joins TRBV25-1 and TRBJ2-7; the match to TRBD1 covers 7 bases. The clonotype comes from an adult with an advanced solid tumor such as melanoma, head and neck, liver or kidney cancer. This material consisted of CD4+ or CD8+ T cells sorted from blood, taken in a trial of the OX40 agonist ivuxolimab. The CDR3, as DNA: TGTGCCAGCAGTGAACAGAACAGGGGTACCTACGAGCAGTACTTC. Translated, it gives CASSEQNRGTYEQYF.